These 3 T cell receptor beta chains came from one sample sequenced in a study of CD8 T cells in ankylosing spondylitis (dated by TCRdb to 2015 to 2018). The library was generated by 5' RACE. The listed sequencing device is Illumina HiSeq 2500. TCRdb's own reprocessing of the public reads used fastp at Q25 and MiXCR and kept productive beta chains. When rows share a CDR3 protein, they turn into one entry using the most common DNA and genes. The sample table shows approximately 290,000 distinct CDR3 sequences, and less than 25% are seen once. Jointly, the top ten make up about 3.5% of the sample. Specimen: blood, either unsorted or a sorted T cell fraction (not recorded which). These receptors were obtained from a female donor with ankylosing spondylitis or in good health (not recorded which).

On this clonotype: It may be a read error: a sequence one base away is much more abundant. The J gene is TRBJ2-7, the V gene TRBV6-2 or TRBV6-3, with D possibly matching TRBD2 (6 bases). This CDR3 comprises 15 residues. V lost 5 bases, J lost 0 bases, and 14 bases lay in between. The germline gives CDR1 MNHEY, CDR2 SVGEGT. The CDR3 here is CASSAGTPFSYEQYF. CDR3 DNA sequence: TGTGCCAGCAGTGCCGGGACTCCATTCTCCTACGAGCAGTACTTC.

This clonotype has a handful of counts. This chain joins TRBV5-5 and TRBJ1-2; 7 bases align to TRBD1. Trimming removed 4 bases from V and 3 bases from J; junction bases left unmatched: 9. The V gene's germline CDR1 is SGHKS and CDR2 YYEKEE (reference sequence). CDR3 size: 15 residues. The CDR3 sequence: CASSPRDSVYYGYTF. CDR3 coding DNA: TGTGCCAGCAGCCCCCGGGACAGCGTTTACTATGGCTACACCTTC. Filled out from reference TRBV5-5 and TRBJ1-2, the complete variable domain reads DAGVTQSPTHLIKTRGQQVTLRCSPISGHKSVSWYQQVLGQGPQFIFQYYEKEERGRGNFPDRFSARQFPNYSSELNVNALLLGDSALYLCASSPRDSVYYGYTFGSGTRLTVV.

This rearrangement joins TRBV10-2 to TRBJ1-1; TRBD1 matches at 8 bases. The CDR3 is 16 residues long. CDR1 and CDR2 from the germline V gene are WSHSY and SAAADI. The V segment lost 3 bases and the J segment 1 base; nucleotides outside the gene matches: 7. The CDR3 sequence is CASSDPSGTGNTEAFF. The CDR3 DNA sequence: TGCGCCAGCAGTGACCCCTCCGGGACAGGGAACACTGAAGCTTTCTTT.